This T cell receptor (beta chain) was captured by sequencing in a study of CD8 T cells in Susac syndrome. Study context: There were Susac syndrome patients who were therapy-naive at blood draw, others on corticosteroids, and others on intravenous immunoglobulin alone.

Roughly 0.45 to 1 ug RNA was reverse transcribed with random hexamers. The amplification used immunoSEQ multiplex PCR on TCR beta CDR3; it spanned 54 Vbeta and 13 Jbeta. TCRdb analysed the immunoSEQ multiplex PCR reads with MiXCR anew, one entry per CDR3 protein. The sample yields about 240,000 distinct CDR3 sequences, about 96% seen once. Germline-derived CDR1 and CDR2 are SQVTM and ANQGSEA. Trimming took 6 bases from V and 7 from J; bases not matched to a gene: 8. This CDR3 spans 13 amino acids. Under recently defined diagnostic criteria, the patients with Susac syndrome qualified as having definite or probable disease. Negative isolation yielded CD8+ and CD4+ T cells; FACS enriched TEMRA cells.

This clonotype originated in a human donor with Susac syndrome. The gene calls are TRBV29-1 and TRBJ2-5; 10 bases align to TRBD1. The material sequenced was CD4+ T cells from PBMCs. CDR3 coding DNA: TGCAGCGTGACCGACAGGGGGCAGGTGACCCAGTACTTC. Its protein product is CSVTDRGQVTQYF.